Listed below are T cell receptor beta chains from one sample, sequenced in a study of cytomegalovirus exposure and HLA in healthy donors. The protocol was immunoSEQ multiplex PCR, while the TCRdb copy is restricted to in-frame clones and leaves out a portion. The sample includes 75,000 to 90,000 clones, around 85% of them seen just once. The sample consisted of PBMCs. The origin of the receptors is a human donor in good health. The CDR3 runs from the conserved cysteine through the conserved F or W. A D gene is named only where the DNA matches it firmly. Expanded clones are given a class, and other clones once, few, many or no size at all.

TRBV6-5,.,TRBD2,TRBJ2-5,CASSYGGGALETQYF,TGTGCCAGCAGTTACGGCGGGGGGGCACTCGAGACCCAGTACTTC
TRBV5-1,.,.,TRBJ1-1,CASSGTPNTEAFF,TGCGCCAGCAGCGGGACACCGAACACTGAAGCTTTCTTT
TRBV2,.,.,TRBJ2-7,CASSEAGGTVAYEQYF,TGTGCCAGCAGTGAAGCTGGCGGGACAGTAGCCTACGAGCAGTACTTC
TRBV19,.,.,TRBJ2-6,CASSGWGVAGANVLTF,TGTGCCAGTAGCGGATGGGGGGTGGCTGGGGCCAACGTCCTGACTTTC
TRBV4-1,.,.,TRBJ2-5,CASSQDPVQETQYF,TGCGCCAGCAGCCAAGATCCCGTTCAAGAGACCCAGTACTTC
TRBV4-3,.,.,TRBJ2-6,CASSLRPSGANVLTF,TGCGCCAGCAGCTTGCGCCCCTCTGGGGCCAACGTCCTGACTTTC
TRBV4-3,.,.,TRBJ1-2,CASSQEVGGGYGYTF,TGCGCCAGCAGCCAAGAAGTCGGGGGGGGCTATGGCTACACCTTC
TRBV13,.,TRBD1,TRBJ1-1,CASSTTGTNTEAFF,TGTGCCAGCAGCACGACAGGGACGAACACTGAAGCTTTCTTT
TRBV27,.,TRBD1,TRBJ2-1,CASSFDPRQGGGFSNEQFF,TGTGCCAGCAGTTTCGATCCGAGACAGGGGGGCGGATTCAGTAATGAGCAGTTCTTC
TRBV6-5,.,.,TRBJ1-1,CASSYKGLGTEAFF,TGTGCCAGCAGTTACAAGGGGTTGGGAACTGAAGCTTTCTTT
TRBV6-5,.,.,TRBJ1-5,CASSGSKERPQHF,TGTGCCAGCAGTGGCTCTAAGGAGCGGCCCCAGCATTTT
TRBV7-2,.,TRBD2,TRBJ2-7,CASSLGGRGEQYF,TGTGCCAGCAGCTTAGGAGGGAGGGGCGAGCAGTACTTC
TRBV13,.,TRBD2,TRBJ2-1,CASSSLAGLNNEQFF,TGTGCCAGCAGCTCACTAGCGGGTTTGAACAATGAGCAGTTCTTC
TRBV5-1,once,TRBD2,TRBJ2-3,CASSFRTSASTDTQYF,TGCGCCAGCAGCTTTAGGACTAGCGCGAGCACAGATACGCAGTATTTT
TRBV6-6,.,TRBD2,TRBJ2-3,CASSYSRAGVGDTQYF,TGTGCCAGCAGTTACTCGCGAGCGGGGGTAGGGGATACGCAGTATTTT
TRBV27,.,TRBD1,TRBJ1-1,CASSLGQGGSEAFF,TGTGCCAGCAGTTTAGGACAGGGGGGCTCTGAAGCTTTCTTT
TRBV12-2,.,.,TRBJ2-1,CASRLGTPKKGAPYNEQFF,TGTGCAAGTCGCTTAGGGACGCCTAAGAAGGGGGCCCCCTACAATGAGCAGTTCTTC
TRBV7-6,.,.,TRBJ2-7,CASSPRPENLYEQYF,TGTGCCAGCAGCCCCCGCCCAGAAAATCTCTACGAGCAGTACTTC
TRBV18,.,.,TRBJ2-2,CASSLQGPNTGELFF,TGTGCCAGCTCACTTCAGGGGCCGAACACCGGGGAGCTGTTTTTT
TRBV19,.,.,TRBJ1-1,CASSSDRLNTEAFF,TGTGCCAGTAGTTCTGACAGACTGAACACTGAAGCTTTCTTT
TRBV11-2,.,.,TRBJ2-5,CASSSAVWGVETQYF,TGTGCCAGCAGCTCAGCCGTATGGGGGGTGGAGACCCAGTACTTC
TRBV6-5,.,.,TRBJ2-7,CASSLQLGYEQYF,TGTGCCAGCAGTCTACAACTAGGGTACGAGCAGTACTTC
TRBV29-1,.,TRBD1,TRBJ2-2,CSAKDRVSGELFF,TGCAGCGCTAAAGACAGGGTATCCGGGGAGCTGTTTTTT
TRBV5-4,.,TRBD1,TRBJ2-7,CASSSQGATGEQYF,TGTGCCAGCAGCTCACAGGGGGCTACAGGCGAGCAGTACTTC
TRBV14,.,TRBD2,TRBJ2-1,CASTPGSSGLYEQFF,TGTGCCAGCACCCCCGGGAGTAGCGGGCTGTATGAGCAGTTCTTC
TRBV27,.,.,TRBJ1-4,CASSRIGGFATNEKLFF,TGTGCCAGCAGTAGGATCGGCGGATTTGCAACTAATGAAAAACTGTTTTTT
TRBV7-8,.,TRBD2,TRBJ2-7,CASSTRLAGGLEEQYF,TGTGCCAGCAGCACACGACTAGCGGGGGGACTGGAGGAGCAGTACTTC
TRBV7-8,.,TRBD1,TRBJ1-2,CASSLGGDREFYGYTF,TGTGCCAGCAGCTTAGGGGGGGACAGGGAGTTCTATGGCTACACCTTC
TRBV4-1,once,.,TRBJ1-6,CASSQDLGARLNSPLHF,TGCGCCAGCAGCCAAGATTTGGGGGCGCGCCTTAATTCACCCCTCCACTTT
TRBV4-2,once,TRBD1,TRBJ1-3,CASSQEGTAGNTIYF,TGTGCCAGCAGCCAAGAGGGGACAGCTGGAAACACCATATATTTT
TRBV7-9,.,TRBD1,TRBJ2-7,CASSLGQGGYEQYF,TGTGCCAGCAGCTTGGGACAGGGGGGGTACGAGCAGTACTTC
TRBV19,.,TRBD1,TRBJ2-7,CASSIPGQIHEQYF,TGTGCCAGTAGTATTCCGGGACAGATACACGAGCAGTACTTC
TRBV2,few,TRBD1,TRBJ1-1,CASSQGVGTEAFF,TGTGCCAGCAGTCAGGGGGTAGGCACTGAAGCTTTCTTT
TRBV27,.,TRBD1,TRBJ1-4,CASSWTGGGEKLFF,TGTGCCAGCAGTTGGACAGGGGGTGGTGAAAAACTGTTTTTT
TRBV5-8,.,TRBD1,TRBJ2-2,CASSFYQGTGGRELFF,TGTGCCAGCAGCTTCTACCAGGGGACAGGGGGACGGGAGCTGTTTTTT
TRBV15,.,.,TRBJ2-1,CATSRAGSYNEQFF,TGTGCCACCAGCAGAGCGGGCTCCTACAATGAGCAGTTCTTC
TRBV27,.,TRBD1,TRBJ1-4,CASTRTGANEKLFF,TGTGCCAGCACGAGGACAGGGGCGAATGAAAAACTGTTTTTT
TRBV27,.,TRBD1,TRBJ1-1,CASSLTGRGTEAFF,TGTGCCAGCAGTCTGACAGGGCGAGGGACTGAAGCTTTCTTT
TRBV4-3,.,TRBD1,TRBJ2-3,CASSQESTGGGTDTQYF,TGCGCCAGCAGCCAAGAGTCAACAGGGGGCGGCACAGATACGCAGTATTTT
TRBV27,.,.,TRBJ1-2,CASSLIPGDNYGYTF,TGTGCCAGCAGTTTGATTCCAGGGGACAACTATGGCTACACCTTC
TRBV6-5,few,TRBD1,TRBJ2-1,CASSPGQGPYNEQFF,TGTGCCAGCAGTCCAGGACAGGGCCCCTACAATGAGCAGTTCTTC
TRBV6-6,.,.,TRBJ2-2,CASTGVGELFF,TGTGCCAGCACAGGGGTGGGGGAGCTGTTTTTT
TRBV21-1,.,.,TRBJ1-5,CASSKDPGTGGLRAQHF,TGTGCCAGCAGCAAAGATCCCGGGACAGGGGGACTCCGGGCCCAGCATTTT
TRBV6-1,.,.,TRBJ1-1,CASSEEGGRILGAFF,TGTGCCAGCAGTGAAGAGGGAGGGAGAATATTGGGAGCTTTCTTT
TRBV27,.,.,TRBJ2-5,CASSLRGGAQTGPQYF,TGTGCCAGCAGTTTAAGGGGCGGGGCCCAAACCGGGCCCCAGTACTTC
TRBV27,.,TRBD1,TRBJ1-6,CASSLGQGSPLHF,TGTGCCAGCAGTTTAGGACAGGGATCACCCCTCCACTTT
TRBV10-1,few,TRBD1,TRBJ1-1,CASIRTGERSKAFF,TGCGCCAGCATTAGGACAGGTGAGCGGTCTAAAGCTTTCTTT
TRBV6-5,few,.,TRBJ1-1,CASSLVPETEAFF,TGTGCCAGCAGCCTGGTCCCGGAGACTGAAGCTTTCTTT
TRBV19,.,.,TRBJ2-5,CASSIGKPEQARTQYF,TGTGCCAGTAGTATCGGGAAGCCAGAGCAGGCGAGGACCCAGTACTTC
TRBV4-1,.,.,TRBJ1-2,CASSRDPLLDYGYTF,TGCGCCAGTTCACGGGATCCCCTACTGGACTATGGCTACACCTTC